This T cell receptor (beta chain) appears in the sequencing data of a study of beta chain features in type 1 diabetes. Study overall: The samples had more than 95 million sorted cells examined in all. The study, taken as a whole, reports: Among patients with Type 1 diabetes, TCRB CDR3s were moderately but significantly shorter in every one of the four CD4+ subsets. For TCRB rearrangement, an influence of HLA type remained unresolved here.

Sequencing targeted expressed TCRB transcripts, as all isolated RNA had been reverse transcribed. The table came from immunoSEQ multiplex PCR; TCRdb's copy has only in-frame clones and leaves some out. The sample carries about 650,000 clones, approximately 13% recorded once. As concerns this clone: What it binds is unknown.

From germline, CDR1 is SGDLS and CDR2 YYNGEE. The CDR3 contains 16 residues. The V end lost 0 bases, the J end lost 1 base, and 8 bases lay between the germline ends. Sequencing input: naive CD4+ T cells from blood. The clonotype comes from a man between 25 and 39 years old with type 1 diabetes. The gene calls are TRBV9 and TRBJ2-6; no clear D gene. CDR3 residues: CASSVAIGSGANVLTF. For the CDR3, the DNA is TGTGCCAGCAGCGTAGCTATAGGGTCTGGGGCCAACGTCCTGACTTTC. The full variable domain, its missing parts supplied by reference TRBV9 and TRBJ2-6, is DSGVTQTPKHLITATGQRVTLRCSPRSGDLSVYWYQQSLDQGLQFLIQYYNGEERAKGNILERFSAQQFPDLHSELNLSSLELGDSALYFCASSVAIGSGANVLTFGAGSRLTVL.